This section outlines one TCR beta chain sequence together with its context. By share, this clonotype ranks as medium-sized (0.01 to 0.1%). It has no known antigen specificity. The sample holds no much larger clone one base away, and base qualities are not on file. This record comes from a study of response to subunit inactivated influenza vaccine listed by TCRdb under 2018. A note on the overall study: Deep quantitative profiling of the T cell receptor repertoire was used in the study to follow responses to a trivalent subunit inactivated influenza vaccine. Study-wide findings and limitations: According to the authors, only a limited number of new T cells may be recruited by each seasonal influenza vaccination.

Inclusive of the bounding cysteine and phenylalanine, the CDR3 is 14 residues long. The retained sequence is limited to the CDR3, 42 bases, with the frame set at the first base. Cut back by 7 bases and 0 bases, the V and J ends lie 13 bases apart. Per the germline V gene, MNHEY is the CDR1 and SVGAGI is the CDR2. The library was obtained by RT-PCR. Sequencing was carried out with an Illumina HiSeq 2500. TCRdb reprocessing: public reads trimmed at Q25 with fastp, clones called with MiXCR, in-frame beta chains kept. Rows with a matching CDR3 protein are joined into one entry that keeps the most common DNA and genes. The sample data list hundreds of thousands of distinct CDR3 sequences, and about 14% of these were observed just once. The top ten hold less than 8.5% of the sample.

This sample comprised PBMCs from blood, obtained around two weeks before vaccination. Rearrangement joined TRBV6-5 to TRBJ2-7, with a tentative D gene TRBD2 over 5 matching bases. The TCR originated in a man in his fifties or sixties who received an inactivated influenza vaccine. Donor details come from another sample of the same person, matched by shared clones. The nucleotide sequence is given as TGTGCCAGCACCTACCATCGGGACTCCTACGAGCAGTACTTC. Its coded protein is CASTYHRDSYEQYF.